This T cell receptor beta chain emerged from a study of shared clonotypes between healthy human individuals. Naive CD8 cells comprised CD45RO-negative, CCR7-positively selected cells, excluding terminally differentiated effector memory CD45RA+ cells. The protocol was immunoSEQ multiplex PCR, while the TCRdb copy is restricted to in-frame clones and leaves out a portion. The sample has 650,000 to 800,000 clones, about 91% seen once. Germline V CDR1 and CDR2: SGHRS, YFSETQ. V was clipped by 2 bases and J by 3 bases, with 18 bases between them. The CDR3 covers 16 residues. The receptor's source is a man aged 30 to 39 in good health. Material: naive CD8+ T cells sorted from blood. This sequence joins TRBV5-1 and TRBJ2-7, with unresolved D. CDR3 DNA sequence: TGCGCCAGCAGCTTACCCAACACGTCGTCAAGCTACGAGCAGTACTTC. It translates to CASSLPNTSSSYEQYF.